This T cell receptor (beta chain) was found in a study of regulatory T cells in long-lasting Graves disease. This sample's time point: newly diagnosed GD, antithyroid drugs for less than 3 months. PBMCs were the source of the RNA used for TCR sequencing. As a group, patients came from one endocrinology department in Xi'an, China. The study's findings and limits: TCR diversity was lower in persistent Graves' patients (versus newly diagnosed ones).

The TCR beta library used iRepertoire HTBI primers with Arm-PCR amplification of CDR3. TCRdb analysed the multiplex PCR reads with MiXCR anew, one entry per CDR3 protein. Of fewer than 450,000 distinct CDR3 sequences in the sample, approximately 16% are singletons; the top ten hold roughly 7.7%. The V gene's germline CDR1 is SGHAT and CDR2 FQNNGV. The CDR3 is 17 residues long. Unmatched junction bases numbered 8, after V lost 5 bases and J lost 4 bases. A note on this clonotype: Its antigen is as yet unknown.

The same sample was also used in a study of T cells in Graves' hyperthyroidism and ophthalmopathy.

The source of this sequence is a middle-aged woman with Graves disease. Material: peripheral blood mononuclear cells (PBMCs), obtained at new diagnosis, from a patient treated with antithyroid drugs. The V call is TRBV11-2, the J call TRBJ2-2, with 12 nucleotides matching TRBD2. CDR3 nucleotide sequence: TGTGCCAGCAGCCCTAGCGGGAGGGCCGGGAGCACCGGGGAGCTGTTTTTT. Its protein is CASSPSGRAGSTGELFF.